This T cell receptor (beta chain) was sequenced in a study of shared T cell receptors in the human thymus. This clone was picked up one time. V trimming: 2 bases; J trimming: 0 bases; junction bases outside the gene matches: 6. The CDR3 length is 16 residues. Germline assignment: CDR1 SGDLS and CDR2 YYNGEE. Profiled with immunoSEQ multiplex PCR; TCRdb holds only in-frame clones, not every one. Of more than 300,000 clones in the sample, roughly 94% were seen once. Sample: thymocytes. The chain combines TRBV9 with TRBJ1-1; 8 nucleotides agree with TRBD1. The clonotype comes from a human donor. The CDR3 reads CASSVGQGPLNTEAFF. In nucleotides, the CDR3 is TGTGCCAGCAGCGTCGGACAGGGCCCCTTGAACACTGAAGCTTTCTTT.